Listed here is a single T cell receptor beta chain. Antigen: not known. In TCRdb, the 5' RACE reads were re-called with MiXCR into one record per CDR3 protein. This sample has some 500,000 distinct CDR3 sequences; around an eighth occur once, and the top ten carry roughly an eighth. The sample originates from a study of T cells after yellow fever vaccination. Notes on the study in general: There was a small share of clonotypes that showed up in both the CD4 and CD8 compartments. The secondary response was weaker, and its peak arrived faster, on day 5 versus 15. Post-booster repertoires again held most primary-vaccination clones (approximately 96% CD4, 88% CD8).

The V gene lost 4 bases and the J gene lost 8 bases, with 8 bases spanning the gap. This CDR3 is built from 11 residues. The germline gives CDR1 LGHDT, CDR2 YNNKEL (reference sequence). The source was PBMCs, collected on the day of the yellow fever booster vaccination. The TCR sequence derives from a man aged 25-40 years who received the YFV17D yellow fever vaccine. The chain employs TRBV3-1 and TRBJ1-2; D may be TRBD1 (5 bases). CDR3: CASSRGSGYTF. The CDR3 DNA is TGTGCCAGCAGCCGGGGCTCCGGCTACACCTTC.